Here is one T cell receptor beta chain with its context. Sequencing used immunoSEQ multiplex PCR; TCRdb keeps in-frame clones, though not all of them. The table records roughly 280,000 clones, around nine tenths of them present only once. J was trimmed by 4 bases and V by 3 bases; bases with no gene match: 3. The CDR3 extends over 13 amino acids. Germline loops: CDR1 SGHVS, CDR2 FQNEAQ. The data stem from a study of blood T cell repertoires in COVID-19. Study-level information: T cells, B-cell-depleted T cells, or PBMCs supplied cDNA or gDNA.

The J gene is TRBJ2-7, the V gene TRBV7-8; 7 bases line up with TRBD1. The origin of this receptor is a woman in her twenties or thirties with COVID-19, enrolled during active disease. The source material was peripheral blood. The CDR3 here is CASSLGQLYEQYF. The CDR3, as DNA: TGTGCCAGCAGCTTGGGACAGCTTTACGAGCAGTACTTC.